The 2 T cell receptor beta chains listed next were all sequenced from one sample in a study of cytomegalovirus exposure and HLA in healthy donors. Method: immunoSEQ multiplex PCR; TCRdb's copy keeps in-frame clones and lacks some. This sample has around 61,000 clones; approximately 92% occur once, and the top ten carry 5.3%. Material: PBMCs. The source of these receptors is a man aged 18 to 29 in good health and CMV-seropositive.

The chain couples TRBV6-5 to TRBJ2-7, with 7 bases matching TRBD1. J gave up 1 base and V 4 bases, and 4 bases lay outside the gene matches. Germline CDR1 is MNHEY and CDR2 is SVGAGI. CDR3 size: 14 residues. The CDR3 reads CASSSTGSSYEQYF. The CDR3 DNA follows: TGTGCCAGCAGTTCGACAGGGTCGTCCTACGAGCAGTACTTC.

This chain uses TRBV9 with TRBJ2-1, with D perhaps TRBD2 (5 bases). The CDR3 runs to 15 residues. V lost 4 bases, J lost 3 bases, and 14 bases lay in between. Germline V lookup: CDR1 SGDLS, CDR2 YYNGEE. In DNA, the CDR3 is TGTGCCAGCAGCCCAGGAGCGGTGGTCTACAATGAGCAGTTCTTC. Its protein product is CASSPGAVVYNEQFF.